The subject of this entry is one T cell receptor beta chain. Alongside a J-beta primer mix, a sample-barcoded 5' primer served in a second PCR lasting about 7 to 12 cycles. TCRdb used MiXCR to reprocess the 5' RACE reads, holding one entry per CDR3 protein. The sample shows 1.5 million to 2 million distinct CDR3 sequences, 49% of them seen only once. These data come from a study of blood T cells in healthy people across ages. The CDR3 runs 14 residues. V lost 6 bases and J lost 3, with 17 bases in between. Germline lookup yields CDR1 DFQATT and CDR2 SNEGSKA (reference sequence). The sequence came from a woman between 40 and 50 years old in good health. The rearrangement joins TRBV20-1 to TRBJ1-1; TRBD1 might be the D (5 bases). The material sequenced was blood. The CDR3 DNA reads as TGCAGTGCCCCCCGGGGAGGGGAGGACACTGAAGCTTTCTTT. This codes for CSAPRGGEDTEAFF.